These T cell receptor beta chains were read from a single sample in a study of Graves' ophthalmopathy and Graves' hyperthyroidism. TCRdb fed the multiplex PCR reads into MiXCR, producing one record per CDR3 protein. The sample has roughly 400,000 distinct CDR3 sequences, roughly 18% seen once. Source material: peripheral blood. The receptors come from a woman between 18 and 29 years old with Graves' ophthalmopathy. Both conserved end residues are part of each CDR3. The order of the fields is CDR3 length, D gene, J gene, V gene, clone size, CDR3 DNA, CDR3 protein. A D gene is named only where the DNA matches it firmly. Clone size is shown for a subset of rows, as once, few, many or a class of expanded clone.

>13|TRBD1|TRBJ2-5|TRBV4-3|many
TGCGCCAGCAGCCCGGGACAGGTAGAGACCCAGTACTTC
CASSPGQVETQYF
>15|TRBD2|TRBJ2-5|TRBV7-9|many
TGTGCCAGCAGCTTCGGACTAGCGGGCGCCGGGAGCCAGTACTTC
CASSFGLAGAGSQYF
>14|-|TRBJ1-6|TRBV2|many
TGTGCCAGCAGTGATTCGTCCGGACTCACACCCCTCCACTTT
CASSDSSGLTPLHF
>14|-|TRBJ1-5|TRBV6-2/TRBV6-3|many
TGTGCCAGCAGTACGGACGGCCTTAATCAGCCCCAGCATTTT
CASSTDGLNQPQHF
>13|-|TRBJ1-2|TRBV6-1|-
TGTGCCAGCGGCGACAGAACTAACTATGGCTACACCTTC
CASGDRTNYGYTF
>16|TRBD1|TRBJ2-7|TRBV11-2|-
TGTGCCAGCAGTTCAACCGGGACAGGGGGTATCTACGAGCAGTACTTC
CASSSTGTGGIYEQYF
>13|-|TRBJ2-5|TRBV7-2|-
TGTGCCAGCAGCTTCAACTTAAAGGAGACCCAGTACTTC
CASSFNLKETQYF
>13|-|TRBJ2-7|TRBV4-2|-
TGTGCCAGCAGCCAAGGTGTTTTCAACGAGCAGTACTTC
CASSQGVFNEQYF
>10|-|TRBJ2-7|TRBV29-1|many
TGCAGCGTTGTAATGGACCAACAGTACTTC
CSVVMDQQYF
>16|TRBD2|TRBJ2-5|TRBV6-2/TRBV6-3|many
TGTGCCAGCAGTTACTCGGGGACTAGCGGAGAAGAGACCCAGTACTTC
CASSYSGTSGEETQYF
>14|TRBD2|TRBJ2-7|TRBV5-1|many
TGCGCCAGCAGCTTGGTTAGCGGGGCCCACGAGCAGTACTTC
CASSLVSGAHEQYF
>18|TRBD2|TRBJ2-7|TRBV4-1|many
TGCGCCAGCAGCCAATGGACTAGCGGGAGCTCCCTCTCCTACGAGCAGTACTTC
CASSQWTSGSSLSYEQYF
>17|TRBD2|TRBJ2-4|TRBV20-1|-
TGCAGTGCTAGAGATCGTACTAGCGGGTTAGCCAAAAACATTCAGTACTTC
CSARDRTSGLAKNIQYF
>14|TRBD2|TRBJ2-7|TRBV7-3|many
TGTGCCAGCAGCTCTAGCGGGAGGGCCTACGAGCAGTACTTC
CASSSSGRAYEQYF
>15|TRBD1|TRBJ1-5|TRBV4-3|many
TGCGCCAGCAGCCCCCGCAGAACAGGGGATCAGCCCCAGCATTTT
CASSPRRTGDQPQHF
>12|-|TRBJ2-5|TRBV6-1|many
TGTGCCAGCACAATCACTCAAGAGACCCAGTACTTC
CASTITQETQYF
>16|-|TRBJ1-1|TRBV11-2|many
TGTGCCAGCAGCTTCTCCCGGACGGATATGAACACTGAAGCTTTCTTT
CASSFSRTDMNTEAFF
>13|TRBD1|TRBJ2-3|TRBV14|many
TGTGCCAGCAGAGGCAGGGGGCAAGATACGCAGTATTTT
CASRGRGQDTQYF
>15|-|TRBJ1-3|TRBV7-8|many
TGTGCCAGCAGCTTAAGCCTTGGCTCTGGAAACACCATATATTTT
CASSLSLGSGNTIYF
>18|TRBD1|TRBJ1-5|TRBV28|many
TGTGCCAGCAGTCCCACGGGACAGGGGAGAAATAGCAATCAGCCCCAGCATTTT
CASSPTGQGRNSNQPQHF
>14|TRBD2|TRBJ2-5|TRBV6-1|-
TGTGCCAGCAGGCGCCTGTGGGAGGGGGAGACCCAGTACTTC
CASRRLWEGETQYF
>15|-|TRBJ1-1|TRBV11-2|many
TGTGCCAGCAGCTTAAATCCCGGAGTAGGGACTGAAGCTTTCTTT
CASSLNPGVGTEAFF
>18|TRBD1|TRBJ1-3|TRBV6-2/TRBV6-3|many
TGTGCCAGCAGTTACTCACAGGGGGCAGGCTCTTGGGGAAACACCATATATTTT
CASSYSQGAGSWGNTIYF
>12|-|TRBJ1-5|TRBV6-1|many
TGTGCCAGCTCGGGGTGGGAACAGCCCCAGCATTTT
CASSGWEQPQHF
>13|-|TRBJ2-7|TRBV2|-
TGTGCCAGCAGTGGAACAGGTTGGGACGAGCAGTACTTC
CASSGTGWDEQYF
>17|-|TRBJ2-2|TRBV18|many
TGTGCCAGCTCACCGGCGAGGGGCGGGGCGAACACCGGGGAGCTGTTTTTT
CASSPARGGANTGELFF
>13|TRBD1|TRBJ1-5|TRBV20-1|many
TGCAGTGCCCCGGACAGGGGCCATCAGCCCCAGCATTTT
CSAPDRGHQPQHF
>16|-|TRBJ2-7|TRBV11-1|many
TGTGCCAGCAGCTTAGCGACCGGGGGGCTTAACTACGAGCAGTACTTC
CASSLATGGLNYEQYF
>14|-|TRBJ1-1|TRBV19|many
TGTGCCAGTAGTATGAGCAGTGGGGTCGCTGAAGCTTTCTTT
CASSMSSGVAEAFF
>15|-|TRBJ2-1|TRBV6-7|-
TGTGCCAGCAGCGCCGCGGGCCCGGTATCGGACGAGCAGTTCTTC
CASSAAGPVSDEQFF
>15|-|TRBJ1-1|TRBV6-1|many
TGTGCCAGCAGTGAAGGCCCCACAGGGAACACTGAAGCTTTCTTT
CASSEGPTGNTEAFF
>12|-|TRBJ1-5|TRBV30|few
TGTGCCGAAGGGGGGAGCGATCAGCCCCAGCATTTT
CAEGGSDQPQHF
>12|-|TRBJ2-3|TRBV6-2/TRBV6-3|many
TGTGCCAGCAAAGAGCCCACAGATACGCAGTATTTT
CASKEPTDTQYF
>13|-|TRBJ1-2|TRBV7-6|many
TGTGCCAGCAGACCGGTTCAGGGGTATGGCTACACCTTC
CASRPVQGYGYTF
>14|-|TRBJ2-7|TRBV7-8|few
TGTGCCAGCAGCTTGCTCCGGGGCTCCTACGAGCAGTACTTC
CASSLLRGSYEQYF
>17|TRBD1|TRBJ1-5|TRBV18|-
TGTGCCAGCTCACCGAACCAGGGGGCTTCAACTGGCCAGCCCCAGCATTTT
CASSPNQGASTGQPQHF
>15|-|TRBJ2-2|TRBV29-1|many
TGCAGCGCCCTCAAAGGCACTTCGAACACCGGGGAGCTGTTTTTT
CSALKGTSNTGELFF
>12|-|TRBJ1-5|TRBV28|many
TGTGCCAGCAGTTCCCCCTCTCAGCCCCAGCATTTT
CASSSPSQPQHF
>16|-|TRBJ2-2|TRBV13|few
TGTGCCAGCAGCTTTGGGGGGCGCGGGAACACCGGGGAGCTGTTTTTT
CASSFGGRGNTGELFF
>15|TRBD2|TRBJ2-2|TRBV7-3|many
TGTGCCAGCAGCCCGCGGGGGTCAAACACCGGGGAGCTGTTTTTT
CASSPRGSNTGELFF
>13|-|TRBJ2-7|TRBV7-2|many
TGTGCCAGCAGCTTAGAGAGTAGCAGCGGGCAGTACTTC
CASSLESSSGQYF
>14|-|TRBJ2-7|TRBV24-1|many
TGTGCCACCAGTGAGGAATACAGCTCCTACGAGCAGTACTTC
CATSEEYSSYEQYF
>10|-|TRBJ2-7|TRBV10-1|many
TGCGCCGGATTTACGGACCGTCTTTCCTTC
CAGFTDRLSF
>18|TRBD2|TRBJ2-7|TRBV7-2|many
TGTGCCAGCAGCATAGCCCCAGGGACTAGCGGGAGGATGGGGGAGCAGTACTTC
CASSIAPGTSGRMGEQYF
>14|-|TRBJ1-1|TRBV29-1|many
TGCAGCGGGACGGGCCAGGGGAGGGACACTGAAGCTTTCTTT
CSGTGQGRDTEAFF
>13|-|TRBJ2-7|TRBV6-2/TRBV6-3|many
TGTGCCAGCAGTTTTTCCCTCCGCTACGAGCAGTACTTC
CASSFSLRYEQYF
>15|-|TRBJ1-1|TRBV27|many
TGTGCCAGCAGTTTATCGTGGGGGCGGGACACTGAAGCTTTCTTT
CASSLSWGRDTEAFF
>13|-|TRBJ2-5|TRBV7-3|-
TGTGCCAGCAGCTTTGGGTTGGAAGAGACCCAGTACTTC
CASSFGLEETQYF
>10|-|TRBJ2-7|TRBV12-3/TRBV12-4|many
TGTGCCAGCAGGGGGAACGAGCAGTACTTC
CASRGNEQYF